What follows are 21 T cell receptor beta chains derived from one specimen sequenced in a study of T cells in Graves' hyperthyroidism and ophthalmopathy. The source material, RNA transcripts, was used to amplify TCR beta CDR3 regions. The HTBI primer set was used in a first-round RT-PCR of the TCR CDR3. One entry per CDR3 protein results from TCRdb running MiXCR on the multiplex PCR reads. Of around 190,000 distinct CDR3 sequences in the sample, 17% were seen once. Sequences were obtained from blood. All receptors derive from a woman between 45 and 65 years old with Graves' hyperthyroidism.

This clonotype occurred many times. CDR3 DNA sequence: TGTGCCAGCAGCTTCCGGGACAGGGGGGAGACCCAGTACTTC. Amino acids: CASSFRDRGETQYF. The chain combines TRBV7-8 with TRBJ2-5; 11 bases are shared with TRBD1. CDR3 length equals 14 residues. CDR1 is SGHVS, CDR2 FQNEAQ, per germline. V lost 3 bases to trimming and J lost 5 bases; unmatched junction nucleotides: 2.

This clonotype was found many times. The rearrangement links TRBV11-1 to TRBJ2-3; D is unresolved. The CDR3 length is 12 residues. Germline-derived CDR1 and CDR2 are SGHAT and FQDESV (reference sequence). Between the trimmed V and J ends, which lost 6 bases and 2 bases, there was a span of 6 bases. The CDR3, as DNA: TGTGCCAGCAGGTACCTCACAGATACGCAGTATTTT. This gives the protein CASRYLTDTQYF. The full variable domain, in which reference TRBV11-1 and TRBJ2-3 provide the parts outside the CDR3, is EAEVAQSPRYKITEKSQAVAFWCDPISGHATLYWYRQILGQGPELLVQFQDESVVDDSQLPKDRFSAERLKGVDSTLKIQPAELGDSAMYLCASRYLTDTQYFGPGTRLTVL.

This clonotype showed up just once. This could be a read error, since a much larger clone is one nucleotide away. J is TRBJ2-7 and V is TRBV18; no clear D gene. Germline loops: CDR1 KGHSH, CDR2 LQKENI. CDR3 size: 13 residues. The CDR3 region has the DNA TGTGCCAGCTCACCATCCCGCACCTACGGGCAGTACTTC. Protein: CASSPSRTYGQYF.

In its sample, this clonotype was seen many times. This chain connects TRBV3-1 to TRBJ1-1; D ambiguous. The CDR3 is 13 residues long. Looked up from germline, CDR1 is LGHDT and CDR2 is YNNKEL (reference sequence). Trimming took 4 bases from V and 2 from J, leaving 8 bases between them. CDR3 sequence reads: CASSRMLNTEAFF. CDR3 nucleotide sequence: TGTGCCAGCAGCCGTATGCTTAACACTGAAGCTTTCTTT.

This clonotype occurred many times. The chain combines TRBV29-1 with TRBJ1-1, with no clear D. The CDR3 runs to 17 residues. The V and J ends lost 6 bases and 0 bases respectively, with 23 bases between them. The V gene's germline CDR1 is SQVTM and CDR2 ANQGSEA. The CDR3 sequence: CSVALGTETYLNTEAFF. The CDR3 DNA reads TGCAGCGTCGCCCTCGGAACAGAAACGTACTTGAACACTGAAGCTTTCTTT.

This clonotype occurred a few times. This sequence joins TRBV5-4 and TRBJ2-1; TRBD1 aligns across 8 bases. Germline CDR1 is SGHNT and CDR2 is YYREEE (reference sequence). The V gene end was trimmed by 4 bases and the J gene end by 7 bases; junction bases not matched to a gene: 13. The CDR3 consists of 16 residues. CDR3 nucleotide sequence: TGTGCCAGCAGCGCAGGACAGGGAAGCGTGGCAAATGAGCAGTTCTTC. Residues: CASSAGQGSVANEQFF.

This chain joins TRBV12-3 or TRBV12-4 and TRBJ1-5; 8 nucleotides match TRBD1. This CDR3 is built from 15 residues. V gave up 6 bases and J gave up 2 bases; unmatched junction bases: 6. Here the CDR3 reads CASSPTGGGNQPQHF. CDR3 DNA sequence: TGTGCCAGCAGCCCAACAGGGGGGGGCAATCAGCCCCAGCATTTT.

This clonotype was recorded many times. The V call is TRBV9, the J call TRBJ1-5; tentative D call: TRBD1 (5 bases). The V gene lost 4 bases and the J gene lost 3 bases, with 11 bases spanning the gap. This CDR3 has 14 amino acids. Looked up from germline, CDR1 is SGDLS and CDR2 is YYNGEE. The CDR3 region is CASSPSTANQPQHF. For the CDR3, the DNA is TGTGCCAGCAGCCCCTCGACAGCCAATCAGCCCCAGCATTTT.

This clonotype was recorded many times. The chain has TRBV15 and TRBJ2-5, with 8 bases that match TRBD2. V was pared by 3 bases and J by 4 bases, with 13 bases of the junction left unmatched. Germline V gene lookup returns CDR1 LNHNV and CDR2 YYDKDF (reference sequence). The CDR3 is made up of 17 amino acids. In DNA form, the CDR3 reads TGTGCCACCAGCAGGAGCGGGGGAGGGACGGGGCGAGAGACCCAGTACTTC. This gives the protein CATSRSGGGTGRETQYF.

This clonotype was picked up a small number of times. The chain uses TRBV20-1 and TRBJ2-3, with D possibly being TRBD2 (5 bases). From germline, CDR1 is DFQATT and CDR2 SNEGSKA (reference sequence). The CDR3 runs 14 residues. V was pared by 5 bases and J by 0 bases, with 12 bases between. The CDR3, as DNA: TGCAGTGCTCCGAGCGGTTCTAGCACAGATACGCAGTATTTT. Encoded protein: CSAPSGSSTDTQYF.

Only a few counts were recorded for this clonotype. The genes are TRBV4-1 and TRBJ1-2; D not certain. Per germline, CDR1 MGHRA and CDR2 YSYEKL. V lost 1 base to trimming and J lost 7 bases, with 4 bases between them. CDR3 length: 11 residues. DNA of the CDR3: TGCGCCAGCAGCCAAGCCAGTGGCTACACCTTC. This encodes CASSQASGYTF.

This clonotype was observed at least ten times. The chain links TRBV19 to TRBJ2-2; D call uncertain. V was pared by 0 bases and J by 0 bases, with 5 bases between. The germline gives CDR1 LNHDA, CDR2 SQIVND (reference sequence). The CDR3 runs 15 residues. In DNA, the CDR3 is TGTGCCAGTAGTATAGACCAGACGAACACCGGGGAGCTGTTTTTT. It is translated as CASSIDQTNTGELFF.

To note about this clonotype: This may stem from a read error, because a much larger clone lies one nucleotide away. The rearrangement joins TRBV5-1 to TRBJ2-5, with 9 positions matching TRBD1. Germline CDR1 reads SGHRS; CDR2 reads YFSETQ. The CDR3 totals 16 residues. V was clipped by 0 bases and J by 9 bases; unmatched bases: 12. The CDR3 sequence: CASSLARTGVLEAQYF. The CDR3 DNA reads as TGCGCCAGCAGCTTGGCTAGGACAGGGGTGTTGGAGGCCCAGTACTTC.

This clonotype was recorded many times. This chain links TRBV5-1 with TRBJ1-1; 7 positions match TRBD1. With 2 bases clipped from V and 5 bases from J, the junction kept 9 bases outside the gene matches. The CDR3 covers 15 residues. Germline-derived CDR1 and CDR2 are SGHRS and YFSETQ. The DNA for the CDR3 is TGCGCCAGCAGCTTCGGCCCACAGGGGAGGACTGAAGCTTTCTTT. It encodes CASSFGPQGRTEAFF.

The DNA for the CDR3 is TGTGCCAGCAGCCCTAGACCCCCACAAGAGACCCAGTACTTC. This translates into CASSPRPPQETQYF. The chain uses TRBV5-6 and TRBJ2-5, with no clear D. Germline CDR1 and CDR2: SGHDT and YYEEEE. This CDR3 is built from 14 residues. V dropped 4 bases and J dropped 2 bases, with 12 bases sitting between them. The variable domain in full, with the rest retrieved from reference TRBV5-6 and TRBJ2-5, is DAGVTQSPTHLIKTRGQQVTLRCSPKSGHDTVSWYQQALGQGPQFIFQYYEEEERQRGNFPDRFSGHQFPNYSSELNVNALLLGDSALYLCASSPRPPQETQYFGPGTRLLVL.

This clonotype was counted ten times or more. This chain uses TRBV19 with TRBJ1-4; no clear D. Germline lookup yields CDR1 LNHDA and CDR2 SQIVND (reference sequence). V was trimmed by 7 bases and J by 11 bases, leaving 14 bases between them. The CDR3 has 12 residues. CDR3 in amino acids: CASTTSGQKLFF. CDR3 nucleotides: TGTGCCAGTACCACGAGTGGGCAGAAACTGTTTTTT.

CDR3 residues: CASSEGRETEAFF. CDR3 in DNA: TGTGCCAGCAGCGAGGGACGGGAGACTGAAGCTTTCTTT. The rearrangement uses TRBV7-9 and TRBJ1-1; possible D gene TRBD1, 5 bases. Trimming pared 5 bases from V and 5 bases from J, leaving 12 bases between. The CDR3 has 13 amino acids. Per germline, CDR1 SEHNR and CDR2 FQNEAQ (reference sequence).

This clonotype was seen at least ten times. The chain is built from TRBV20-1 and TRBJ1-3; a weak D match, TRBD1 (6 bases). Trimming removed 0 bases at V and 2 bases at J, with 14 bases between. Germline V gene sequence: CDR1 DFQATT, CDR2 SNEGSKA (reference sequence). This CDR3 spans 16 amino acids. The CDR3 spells CSARDVGGETGNTIYF. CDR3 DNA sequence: TGCAGTGCTAGAGATGTGGGGGGCGAAACTGGAAACACCATATATTTT.

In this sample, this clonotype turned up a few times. The CDR3 reads CASSSPGGPISGNTIYF. The CDR3 nucleotides are TGTGCCAGCAGCTCCCCGGGTGGGCCCATATCTGGAAACACCATATATTTT. The rearrangement uses TRBV11-2 and TRBJ1-3; D unresolved. Germline-derived CDR1 and CDR2 are SGHAT and FQNNGV. Trimming left V 4 bases short and J 1 base short, with 17 bases between. The length of the CDR3 is 17 residues.

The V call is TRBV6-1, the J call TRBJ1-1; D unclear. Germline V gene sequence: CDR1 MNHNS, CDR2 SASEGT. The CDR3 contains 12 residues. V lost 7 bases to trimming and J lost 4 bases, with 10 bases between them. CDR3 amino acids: CASTGRSTEAFF. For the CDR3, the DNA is TGTGCCAGCACGGGGAGATCCACTGAAGCTTTCTTT.

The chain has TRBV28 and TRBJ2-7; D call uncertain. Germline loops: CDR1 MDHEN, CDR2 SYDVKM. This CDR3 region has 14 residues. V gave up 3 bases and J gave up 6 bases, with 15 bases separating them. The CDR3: CASSFSTRVGEQYF. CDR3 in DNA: TGTGCCAGCAGTTTTAGTACTCGGGTCGGCGAGCAGTACTTC. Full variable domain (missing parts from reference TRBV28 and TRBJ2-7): DVKVTQSSRYLVKRTGEKVFLECVQDMDHENMFWYRQDPGLGLRLIYFSYDVKMKEKGDIPEGYSVSREKKERFSLILESASTNQTSMYLCASSFSTRVGEQYFGPGTRLTVT.